The 27 T cell receptor beta chains given below trace back to one sample, sequenced in a study of graft-versus-host responses after intestinal transplantation (dated by TCRdb to about 2021). Libraries were constructed by the immunoSEQ multiplex PCR assay. TCRdb carries this immuneACCESS record with in-frame sequences only. Its versions omit some clonotypes, under half of them owing to an unresolved V gene in the studies checked, with the rest unexplained. Here the sample has 60,000 to 70,000 clones; roughly nine tenths occur a single time. Approximately 1.6% of the sample belongs to the ten largest clones. Intraepithelial and lamina propria lymphocytes were isolated from graft specimens using dithiothreitol, EDTA incubations and collagenase D digestion. The sequencing here drew on ileum tissue, taken 357 days after transplant. The receptors stem from a human patient who received an intestinal transplant, so some T cells may come from the graft donor.

The count of this clone is one. V gene TRBV28 combines with J gene TRBJ2-1, with 8 bases identical to TRBD2. The CDR3 totals 18 residues. Germline trimming cut 4 bases from V and 1 base from J; bases unmatched to any gene: 12. From germline, CDR1 is MDHEN and CDR2 SYDVKM. CDR3 region: CASSSLAGGPISYNEQFF. The CDR3 nucleotides are TGTGCCAGCAGTTCCCTAGCGGGCGGACCTATTTCCTACAATGAGCAGTTCTTC. Full variable domain (remainder filled in from reference TRBV28 and TRBJ2-1): DVKVTQSSRYLVKRTGEKVFLECVQDMDHENMFWYRQDPGLGLRLIYFSYDVKMKEKGDIPEGYSVSREKKERFSLILESASTNQTSMYLCASSSLAGGPISYNEQFFGPGTRLTVL.

The chain couples TRBV5-1 to TRBJ2-7; D gene unclear. The V gene lost 3 bases and the J gene lost 3 bases, with 13 bases spanning the gap. The CDR3 is 14 amino acids. From germline, CDR1 is SGHRS and CDR2 YFSETQ. CDR3 nucleotides: TGCGCCAGCAGCTCACCCGGACGGAGCTACGAGCAGTACTTC. This codes for CASSSPGRSYEQYF. Drawing the rest from reference TRBV5-1 and TRBJ2-7, the complete variable domain is KAGVTQTPRYLIKTRGQQVTLSCSPISGHRSVSWYQQTPGQGLQFLFEYFSETQRNKGNFPGRFSGRQFSNSRSEMNVSTLELGDSALYLCASSSPGRSYEQYFGPGTRLTVT.

The chain uses TRBV10-1 and TRBJ2-3; D unresolved. The germline V and J ends were trimmed by 0 bases and 1 base, with 14 bases remaining between them. Per germline, CDR1 WNHNN and CDR2 SYGVQD (reference sequence). This CDR3 is built from 17 residues. The CDR3 reads CASSESGLGYCTDTQYF. Here the CDR3 DNA reads TGCGCCAGCAGTGAGTCAGGTCTAGGGTATTGCACAGATACGCAGTATTTT.

The chain employs TRBV14 and TRBJ1-1; TRBD1 might be the D (6 bases). V dropped 2 bases and J dropped 7 bases, with 11 bases sitting between them. Looked up from germline, CDR1 is SGHDN and CDR2 is FVKESK. The length of the CDR3 is 13 residues. In DNA, the CDR3 is TGTGCCAGCAGCCAACAACAGGGTGGTGAAGCTTTCTTT. This encodes CASSQQQGGEAFF.

The chain is built from TRBV11-2 and TRBJ2-7; D is unresolved. The CDR3 has 12 residues. CDR1 is SGHAT, CDR2 FQNNGV, per germline. Trimming took off 1 base at V and 7 bases at J, with 8 bases between the two ends. The CDR3 bases are TGTGCCAGCAGCTTAGTACCCCTTGAGCAGTACTTC. Protein product: CASSLVPLEQYF.

The sample holds one count of this clone. The CDR3 loop reads CASSLEGGVYEQYF. DNA for the CDR3: TGCGCCAGCAGCTTGGAAGGGGGTGTCTACGAGCAGTACTTC. The V gene is TRBV5-1, the J gene TRBJ2-7, with D maybe TRBD1 (6 bases). The germline V and J ends were trimmed by 0 bases and 3 bases, with 10 bases remaining between them. The CDR3 has 14 amino acids. The V gene's germline CDR1 is SGHRS and CDR2 YFSETQ. The complete variable domain, with remaining parts taken from reference TRBV5-1 and TRBJ2-7, reads KAGVTQTPRYLIKTRGQQVTLSCSPISGHRSVSWYQQTPGQGLQFLFEYFSETQRNKGNFPGRFSGRQFSNSRSEMNVSTLELGDSALYLCASSLEGGVYEQYFGPGTRLTVT.

CDR3 loop: CASTKPTGIFAEAFF. CDR3 in DNA: TGTGCCAGCACTAAGCCCACAGGGATTTTCGCTGAAGCTTTCTTT. V and J are TRBV19 and TRBJ1-1; weak D call: TRBD1 (6 bases). The germline V and J ends were trimmed by 9 bases and 6 bases, with 23 bases remaining between them. CDR1 LNHDA and CDR2 SQIVND come from the germline V gene (reference sequence). CDR3 length: 15 amino acids.

The chain is built from TRBV9 and TRBJ1-5; D remains unclear. Trimming took 0 bases from V and 9 from J, leaving 10 bases between them. CDR1 SGDLS and CDR2 YYNGEE come from the germline V gene. CDR3 size: 13 residues. The CDR3 region has the DNA TGTGCCAGCAGCGTAGCACCGGGAGCGCCCCAGCATTTT. It is translated as CASSVAPGAPQHF.

The V and J genes are TRBV28 and TRBJ2-5, with unresolved D. CDR1 is MDHEN, CDR2 SYDVKM, per germline. The CDR3 runs to 13 residues. V was pared by 2 bases and J by 3 bases, with 7 bases between. This CDR3 reads CASSLPDEETQYF. The CDR3 region has the DNA TGTGCCAGCAGTTTACCGGACGAAGAGACCCAGTACTTC.

The V call is TRBV7-3, the J call TRBJ2-2, with unresolved D. The CDR3 length is 14 residues. Germline-derived CDR1 and CDR2 are SGHTA and FQGTGA. Trimming stripped 6 bases from V and 4 bases from J, with 12 bases between. The CDR3 nucleotides read TGTGCCAGCAGACAAGCAGGATCCACCGGGGAGCTGTTTTTT. Translating it yields CASRQAGSTGELFF. Full variable domain (missing parts from reference TRBV7-3 and TRBJ2-2): GAGVSQTPSNKVTEKGKYVELRCDPISGHTALYWYRQSLGQGPEFLIYFQGTGAADDSGLPNDRFFAVRPEGSVSTLKIQRTERGDSAVYLCASRQAGSTGELFFGEGSRLTVL.

The J gene is TRBJ2-7, the V gene TRBV6-1; D remains ambiguous. V was cut by 1 base and J by 3 bases, with 7 bases left in between. The CDR3 is 13 amino acids. Germline V gene data show CDR1 as MNHNS and CDR2 as SASEGT. DNA of the CDR3: TGTGCCAGCAGTGAAGTGGGCGGCTACGAGCAGTACTTC. Translation: CASSEVGGYEQYF.

The sample holds one count of this clone. The rearrangement links TRBV27 to TRBJ1-5; D ambiguous. CDR3 size: 14 residues. Trimming cost V 3 bases and J 2 bases, with 8 bases left between them. Germline V gives CDR1 MNHEY, CDR2 SMNVEV (reference sequence). In DNA, the CDR3 is TGTGCCAGCAGTTTTTTCCCAGGCAATCAGCCCCAGCATTTT. Protein: CASSFFPGNQPQHF.

J is TRBJ2-1 and V is TRBV7-6; 10 positions agree with TRBD2. The CDR3 runs 16 residues. V was pared by 1 base and J by 6 bases, with 6 bases of the junction left unmatched. The germline CDR1 and CDR2 sequences are SGHVS and FNYEAQ. CDR3 DNA: TGTGCCAGCAGCTTAGATCCAGCGGGGGGGTTCAATGAGCAGTTCTTC. It is translated as CASSLDPAGGFNEQFF. Based on the CDR3 plus reference TRBV7-6 and TRBJ2-1, the full variable domain is GAGVSQSPRYKVTKRGQDVALRCDPISGHVSLYWYRQALGQGPEFLTYFNYEAQQDKSGLPNDRFSAERPEGSISTLTIQRTEQRDSAMYRCASSLDPAGGFNEQFFGPGTRLTVL.

The V gene is TRBV28, the J gene TRBJ1-2; D remains unclear. V lost 2 bases, J lost 4 bases, and 8 bases lay in between. The germline gives CDR1 MDHEN, CDR2 SYDVKM. This CDR3 comprises 13 residues. This CDR3 reads CASSLQVSYGYTF. The CDR3 DNA reads TGTGCCAGCAGTTTACAGGTCTCCTATGGCTACACCTTC.

This clone was found once. The rearrangement links TRBV6-6 to TRBJ1-5; D unclear. The CDR3 extends over 16 amino acids. The V end was cut by 6 bases, the J end by 3 bases, with 18 bases between. Germline V gene lookup returns CDR1 MNHNY and CDR2 SVGAGI (reference sequence). In nucleotides, the CDR3 is TGTGCCAGCAGCCTAAGTGGGCCAGCGCCCAATCAGCCCCAGCATTTT. Translation gives CASSLSGPAPNQPQHF.

J is TRBJ2-3 and V is TRBV19, with a tentative D call TRBD2 (5 bases). CDR1 and CDR2 from the germline V gene are LNHDA and SQIVND (reference sequence). This CDR3 is built from 12 residues. The V end was cut by 10 bases, the J end by 0 bases, with 8 bases between. The CDR3 region has the DNA TGTGCCACCGAGGGAAGCACAGATACGCAGTATTTT. Protein: CATEGSTDTQYF.

This chain uses TRBV6-5 with TRBJ2-7; D unresolved. V lost 0 bases and J lost 1, with 7 bases in between. This CDR3 has 14 residues. The V gene's germline CDR1 is MNHEY and CDR2 SVGAGI. This chain's CDR3 is CASSYSKLSYEQYF. In nucleotides, the CDR3 is TGTGCCAGCAGTTACTCGAAACTATCCTACGAGCAGTACTTC.

The chain combines TRBV9 with TRBJ1-1; D gene ambiguous. Trimming shortened V by 0 bases and J by 1 base, and 13 bases separated the two germline ends. CDR1 is SGDLS, CDR2 YYNGEE, per germline. The CDR3 is 16 residues long. Here the CDR3 DNA reads TGTGCCAGCAGCGTAGCCCCAGACGGACCGAACACTGAAGCTTTCTTT. Protein sequence: CASSVAPDGPNTEAFF.

This chain uses TRBV6-5 with TRBJ1-2; 8 bases line up with TRBD1. From germline, CDR1 is MNHEY and CDR2 SVGAGI. J was trimmed by 4 bases and V by 6 bases; bases with no gene match: 7. The CDR3 contains 14 residues. This CDR3 is CASRTRGPGYGYTF. Here the CDR3 DNA reads TGTGCCAGCAGAACCAGGGGGCCAGGCTATGGCTACACCTTC.

The rearrangement links TRBV10-3 to TRBJ2-7; the match to TRBD1 covers 10 bases. Germline V lookup: CDR1 ENHRY, CDR2 SYGVKD. This CDR3 is 17 amino acids long. The V and J ends lost 3 bases and 0 bases, in that order; junction bases with no gene match: 8. CDR3 protein: CAISDGTGAVSSYEQYF. Written as DNA, the CDR3 is TGTGCCATCAGTGATGGGACAGGGGCAGTAAGCTCCTACGAGCAGTACTTC.

The genes are TRBV4-1 and TRBJ2-1; weak D call: TRBD2 (5 bases). CDR1 is MGHRA and CDR2 is YSYEKL in the germline V gene. V was pared by 4 bases and J by 7 bases, with 20 bases between. The CDR3 has 16 amino acids. The CDR3 spells CASSPRGKRPHNEQFF. CDR3 nucleotide sequence: TGCGCCAGCAGCCCCCGAGGAAAGCGGCCACATAATGAGCAGTTCTTC.

This clone occurred once. The V and J genes are TRBV28 and TRBJ2-7; no reliable D call. CDR1 is MDHEN and CDR2 is SYDVKM in the germline V gene. The CDR3 covers 13 residues. V was cut by 2 bases and J by 1 base, with 6 bases left in between. This CDR3 is CASSLVGSYEQYF. The CDR3 bases are TGTGCCAGCAGTTTAGTGGGGTCCTACGAGCAGTACTTC.

The chain recombines TRBV2 with TRBJ1-5; D is undetermined. This CDR3 has 13 amino acids. V was cut by 3 bases and J by 7 bases, with 10 bases left in between. Germline CDR1 SNHLY, CDR2 FYNNEI. The CDR3 loop reads CASSEEAGQPQHF. The CDR3 DNA is TGTGCCAGCAGTGAGGAGGCTGGACAGCCCCAGCATTTT.

This clone was detected a few times. This rearrangement joins TRBV2 to TRBJ2-5; 7 nucleotides match TRBD2. The germline V gene encodes CDR1 SNHLY and CDR2 FYNNEI. The CDR3 extends over 13 amino acids. V trimming: 7 bases; J trimming: 1 base; junction bases outside the gene matches: 3. The CDR3 loop reads CASTGGLQETQYF. The CDR3 DNA reads TGTGCCAGCACGGGGGGACTCCAAGAGACCCAGTACTTC. Together with reference TRBV2 and TRBJ2-5, the CDR3 gives the full variable domain: EPEVTQTPSHQVTQMGQEVILRCVPISNHLYFYWYRQILGQKVEFLVSFYNNEISEKSEIFDDQFSVERPDGSNFTLKIRSTKLEDSAMYFCASTGGLQETQYFGPGTRLLVL.

The chain recombines TRBV7-2 with TRBJ2-7, with TRBD1 identical over 9 bases. The J segment lost 5 bases and the V segment lost 4 bases, leaving 6 bases of the junction unmatched. The CDR3 consists of 14 residues. Germline V gene lookup returns CDR1 SGHTA and CDR2 FQGNSA. The CDR3 region is CASSSRDRANEQYF. CDR3 sequence (DNA): TGTGCCAGCAGCTCCCGGGACAGGGCCAACGAGCAGTACTTC.

The chain joins TRBV30 to TRBJ2-3; no reliable D call. V was trimmed by 2 bases and J by 2 bases, leaving 8 bases between them. Germline V lookup: CDR1 GTSNPN, CDR2 SVGIG (reference sequence). This CDR3 comprises 13 residues. The CDR3, as DNA: TGTGCCTGGAGTCTAGTCCCCACAGATACGCAGTATTTT. Its translation is CAWSLVPTDTQYF. The entire variable domain, with the rest obtained from reference TRBV30 and TRBJ2-3, is as follows: SQTIHQWPATLVQPVGSPLSLECTVEGTSNPNLYWYRQAAGRGLQLLFYSVGIGQISSEVPQNLSASRPQDRQFILSSKKLLLSDSGFYLCAWSLVPTDTQYFGPGTRLTVL.

The rearrangement links TRBV19 to TRBJ2-7; D gene unclear. CDR3 length equals 17 residues. Trimming pared 5 bases from V and 0 bases from J, leaving 20 bases between. Germline CDR1 LNHDA, CDR2 SQIVND (reference sequence). CDR3 nucleotides: TGTGCCAGTAGTTATAGGTTGACCCACACCTACTCCTACGAGCAGTACTTC. It encodes CASSYRLTHTYSYEQYF.